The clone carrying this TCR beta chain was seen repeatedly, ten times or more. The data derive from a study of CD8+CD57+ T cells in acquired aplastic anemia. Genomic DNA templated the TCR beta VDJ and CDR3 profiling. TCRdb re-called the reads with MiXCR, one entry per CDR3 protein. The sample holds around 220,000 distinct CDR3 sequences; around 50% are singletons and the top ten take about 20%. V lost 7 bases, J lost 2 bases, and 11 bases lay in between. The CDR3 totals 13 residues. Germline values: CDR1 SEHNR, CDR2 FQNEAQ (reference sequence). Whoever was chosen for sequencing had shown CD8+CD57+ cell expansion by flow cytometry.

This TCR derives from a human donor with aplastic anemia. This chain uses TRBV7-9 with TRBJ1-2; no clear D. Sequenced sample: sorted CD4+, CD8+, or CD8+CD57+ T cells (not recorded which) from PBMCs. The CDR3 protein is CASTPGRNYGYTF. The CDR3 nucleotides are TGTGCCAGCACTCCGGGCCGAAACTATGGCTACACCTTC.